These 19 T cell receptor beta chains share one sample of origin, sequenced in a study of OX40 agonist ivuxolimab in advanced cancers. The repertoire was sequenced with immunoSEQ multiplex PCR; TCRdb's copy has only in-frame clones and lacks some. Of over 30,000 clones in the sample, 82% were seen once. The material sequenced was CD4+ or CD8+ T cells sorted from blood, taken in a trial of the OX40 agonist ivuxolimab. The receptors derive from an adult with an advanced solid tumor such as melanoma, head and neck, liver or kidney cancer.

This clone was seen only a few times. The gene calls are TRBV19 and TRBJ1-5; D is perhaps TRBD1 (6 bases). With 5 bases removed from V and 3 bases from J, the gap between germline ends came to 14 bases. CDR3 length: 15 amino acids. From germline, CDR1 is LNHDA and CDR2 SQIVND (reference sequence). The CDR3 sequence: CASSPEVGANQPQHF. CDR3 sequence (DNA): TGTGCCAGTAGTCCCGAAGTGGGGGCCAATCAGCCCCAGCATTTT. The variable domain in full, completed from reference TRBV19 and TRBJ1-5, reads DGGITQSPKYLFRKEGQNVTLSCEQNLNHDAMYWYRQDPGQGLRLIYYSQIVNDFQKGDIAEGYSVSREKKESFPLTVTSAQKNPTAFYLCASSPEVGANQPQHFGDGTRLSIL.

The chain links TRBV6-1 to TRBJ2-7; 7 bases match TRBD1. The CDR3 consists of 11 residues. Germline V gives CDR1 MNHNS, CDR2 SASEGT. Trimming cost V 6 bases and J 6 bases; bases outside gene matches: 2. The CDR3 reads CASSRQGEQYF. The CDR3 DNA is TGTGCCAGCAGCAGACAGGGCGAGCAGTACTTC.

This chain links TRBV6-4 with TRBJ2-7; D is unresolved. This CDR3 is 13 amino acids long. Germline-derived CDR1 and CDR2 are MRHNA and SNTAGT. V was clipped by 0 bases and J by 3 bases, with 6 bases between them. The CDR3 sequence: CASSDSRGYEQYF. The CDR3, as DNA: TGTGCCAGCAGTGACTCGAGAGGCTACGAGCAGTACTTC.

The chain couples TRBV7-2 to TRBJ1-1, with TRBD1 matching over 7 bases. The germline gives CDR1 SGHTA, CDR2 FQGNSA. The CDR3 contains 14 residues. Losses at the gene ends were 6 bases for V and 4 bases for J; bases not matched to a gene: 8. CDR3 loop: CASSPGQLGTEAFF. CDR3 DNA: TGTGCCAGCAGTCCGGGACAGTTGGGCACTGAAGCTTTCTTT. Variable domain in full (rest from reference TRBV7-2 and TRBJ1-1): GAGVSQSPSNKVTEKGKDVELRCDPISGHTALYWYRQSLGQGLEFLIYFQGNSAPDKSGLPSDRFSAERTGGSVSTLTIQRTQQEDSAVYLCASSPGQLGTEAFFGQGTRLTVV.

V gene TRBV25-1 combines with J gene TRBJ1-1; tentatively, D is TRBD1 (5 bases). The germline V gene has CDR1 MGHDK and CDR2 SYGVNS. Trimming took 10 bases from V and 6 from J, leaving 12 bases between them. CDR3 length equals 11 residues. CDR3 residues: CATREGPEAFF. The CDR3 DNA reads as TGTGCCACTCGAGAGGGGCCTGAAGCTTTCTTT.

The V and J genes are TRBV7-2 and TRBJ2-7; TRBD2 is a possible D gene (5 bases). Trimming took 1 base from V and 0 from J, leaving 10 bases between them. This CDR3 has 15 residues. CDR1 SGHTA and CDR2 FQGNSA come from the germline V gene. The CDR3 is CASSLVKGGSYEQYF. The CDR3 DNA sequence: TGTGCCAGCAGCTTAGTAAAAGGAGGCTCCTACGAGCAGTACTTC.

V is TRBV27 and J is TRBJ1-1; D remains ambiguous. V was shortened by 1 base and J by 8 bases, with 11 bases between the two germline ends. CDR1 is MNHEY and CDR2 is SMNVEV in the germline V gene (reference sequence). The CDR3 extends over 13 amino acids. CDR3 region: CASSLFAEGEAFF. CDR3 coding DNA: TGTGCCAGCAGTTTATTTGCGGAGGGAGAAGCTTTCTTT.

The genes are TRBV6-1 and TRBJ2-3; D perhaps matches TRBD2 (5 bases). The CDR3 loop spans 14 amino acids. CDR1 MNHNS and CDR2 SASEGT come from the germline V gene. With 4 bases removed from V and 1 base from J, the gap between germline ends came to 9 bases. The CDR3 reads CASSASGRTDTQYF. The CDR3 DNA follows: TGTGCCAGCAGTGCCAGCGGCCGCACAGATACGCAGTATTTT.

This chain links TRBV7-2 with TRBJ2-3, with no clear D. V gave up 5 bases and J gave up 5 bases, with 8 bases separating them. The germline gives CDR1 SGHTA, CDR2 FQGNSA. The CDR3 has 12 amino acids. The CDR3 coding sequence is TGTGCCAGCAGCCCACCCATAGATACGCAGTATTTT. It codes for CASSPPIDTQYF. Full variable domain (remainder filled in from reference TRBV7-2 and TRBJ2-3): GAGVSQSPSNKVTEKGKDVELRCDPISGHTALYWYRQSLGQGLEFLIYFQGNSAPDKSGLPSDRFSAERTGGSVSTLTIQRTQQEDSAVYLCASSPPIDTQYFGPGTRLTVL.

The chain combines TRBV10-3 with TRBJ2-7; TRBD2 matches 8 bases. Trimming removed 6 bases from V and 0 bases from J; junction bases left unmatched: 7. Germline loops: CDR1 ENHRY, CDR2 SYGVKD. The CDR3 runs to 15 residues. The CDR3 nucleotides read TGTGCCATCAGCCGGACTAGCTATAGCTCCTACGAGCAGTACTTC. Residues: CAISRTSYSSYEQYF.

The chain is built from TRBV5-6 and TRBJ2-7; 7 nucleotides align to TRBD1. Germline CDR1 and CDR2: SGHDT and YYEEEE. The ends lost 4 bases at V and 5 bases at J; junction bases unmatched: 3. There are 12 residues in the CDR3. CDR3 sequence reads: CASSPGQDEQYF. CDR3 sequence (DNA): TGTGCCAGCAGCCCAGGACAGGACGAGCAGTACTTC.

To note about this clone: Different DNA sequences within this sample yield the same CDR3. J is TRBJ2-7 and V is TRBV7-2, with 8 nucleotides matching TRBD1. CDR1 SGHTA and CDR2 FQGNSA come from the germline V gene. CDR3 length: 12 residues. The J segment lost 3 bases and the V segment lost 7 bases, leaving 2 bases of the junction unmatched. The CDR3 region is CASTDRGYEQYF. CDR3 nucleotides: TGTGCCAGCACCGACAGGGGCTACGAGCAGTACTTC.

V and J are TRBV5-5 and TRBJ2-7, with TRBD2 matching 9 bases. The V gene end was trimmed by 1 base and the J gene end by 4 bases; junction bases not matched to a gene: 6. The CDR3 is made up of 15 amino acids. CDR1 is SGHKS and CDR2 is YYEKEE in the germline V gene (reference sequence). Here the CDR3 reads CASSLSSGSIYEQYF. CDR3 coding DNA: TGTGCCAGCAGCTTGAGTAGCGGGAGTATATACGAGCAGTACTTC.

The gene calls are TRBV7-2 and TRBJ2-2; D remains ambiguous. CDR1 SGHTA and CDR2 FQGNSA come from the germline V gene. V lost 5 bases and J 5 bases, leaving 9 bases between the germline ends. This CDR3 region has 13 residues. Here the CDR3 reads CASSKTRTGELFF. As DNA, the CDR3 is TGTGCCAGCAGCAAGACACGGACCGGGGAGCTGTTTTTT.

The V gene is TRBV7-2, the J gene TRBJ1-1; no firm D call. The V and J ends lost 2 bases and 3 bases respectively, with 7 bases between them. The CDR3 runs 13 residues. Germline CDR1 and CDR2: SGHTA and FQGNSA. Here the CDR3 reads CASSLRLDTEAFF. The CDR3 nucleotides are TGTGCCAGCAGCTTAAGGCTAGACACTGAAGCTTTCTTT. The full variable domain, rest sourced from reference TRBV7-2 and TRBJ1-1, is GAGVSQSPSNKVTEKGKDVELRCDPISGHTALYWYRQSLGQGLEFLIYFQGNSAPDKSGLPSDRFSAERTGGSVSTLTIQRTQQEDSAVYLCASSLRLDTEAFFGQGTRLTVV.

The chain carries TRBV12-5 and TRBJ2-1; TRBD2 might be the D (5 bases). Trimming removed 3 bases at V and 8 bases at J, with 20 bases between. CDR3 length: 16 amino acids. Germline assignment: CDR1 LGHNT and CDR2 FRNRAP. The CDR3 region has the DNA TGTGCTAGTGGTTTTAAGGCGGGCCCCCGGGGAGATGAGCAGTTCTTC. Protein: CASGFKAGPRGDEQFF.

For this clone: A read error may produce the germline difference seen at one junction end. The same CDR3 can be traced to other DNA sequences in this sample. The gene calls are TRBV4-3 and TRBJ2-1; possibly TRBD2 for D (5 bases). The germline gives CDR1 LGHNA, CDR2 YSLEER. This CDR3 has 15 amino acids. CDR3 amino acids: CASSQEDRDFDEQFF. CDR3 coding DNA: TGCGCCAGCAGCCAAGAAGATCGGGATTTCGATGAACAGTTCTTC.

J is TRBJ2-3 and V is TRBV10-1; D gene uncertain. V was cut by 5 bases and J by 2 bases, with 14 bases left in between. The germline gives CDR1 WNHNN, CDR2 SYGVQD (reference sequence). CDR3 length: 15 amino acids. CDR3 bases: TGCGCCAGCAGTCCGGGTGGGCGCCCCACAGATACGCAGTATTTT. This gives the protein CASSPGGRPTDTQYF.

This clone was detected a few times. In the same sample, other DNA sequences code for this CDR3. The chain recombines TRBV7-6 with TRBJ1-2; a weak D match, TRBD1 (6 bases). CDR3 length: 13 amino acids. Per the germline V gene, CDR1 is SGHVS and CDR2 is FNYEAQ. V gave up 4 bases and J gave up 4 bases, with 10 bases separating them. CDR3 sequence reads: CASSSRGGYGYTF. CDR3 sequence (DNA): TGTGCCAGCAGCTCTAGGGGGGGCTATGGCTACACCTTC.